This TCR beta chain emerged from a study of control samples from healthy donors and cancer patients (dated by TCRdb to the early 2020s). On this clone: The antigen it binds to is not known. Base-call qualities are not available, and no considerably larger clone is one nucleotide away.

The germline V gene provides CDR1 SGHAT and CDR2 FQNNGV. Ends trimmed: V by 4 bases, J by 0 bases; bases unmatched to a gene: 3. There are 15 amino acids in the CDR3, from cysteine to phenylalanine inclusive. Only the CDR3 DNA is retained, 45 bases long and in frame from the first base. Library creation used the immunoSEQ multiplex PCR assay. The immuneACCESS repertoire file appears here via TCRdb, limited to in-frame rearrangements. These files lack a portion of the clones; in checked studies, under half of the deficit traces to unresolved V genes, and the cause of the others is not known. Here the sample has around 89,000 clones; roughly 78% occur a single time. The leading ten clones occupy about 9.2% of the sample.

Material for sequencing was blood. This clonotype was sampled from a woman in her sixties or seventies in good health. The rearrangement combines TRBV11-2 with TRBJ2-7; 10 of the junction bases match TRBD2. The DNA reads TGTGCCAGCAGCTATAGCGGGGGGATCTCCTACGAGCAGTACTTC. It is translated as CASSYSGGISYEQYF.